This T cell receptor (beta chain) stems from a study of blood T cell repertoires in COVID-19. Study-level background: COVID-19 samples from acute and convalescent phases originated in the United States, Italy and Spain. The analysed material was cDNA or gDNA that came from T cells, B-cell-depleted T cells, or PBMCs.

The V gene's germline CDR1 is MGHDK and CDR2 SYGVNS. V gave up 2 bases and J gave up 1 base, with 12 bases separating them. CDR3 length: 15 residues. Per the original methods: Amplification from reference gene primers served as the basis for estimated nucleated cell counts. The table came from immunoSEQ multiplex PCR; TCRdb's copy has only in-frame clones and leaves some out. That table supplies the V and J calls and clone size; D and trimming were determined from the DNA. This sample has tens of thousands of clones; roughly 82% occur once, and the top ten carry approximately 15%. The V gene is TRBV25-1, the J gene TRBJ2-7, with a weak D call TRBD1 (6 bases). Sequenced: peripheral blood. The clonotype originates from a human donor in a cohort sampled during active COVID-19. The CDR3 here is CASSEGGRGSYEQYF. CDR3 nucleotide sequence: TGTGCCAGCAGTGAAGGGGGCCGGGGATCCTACGAGCAGTACTTC.